This section outlines one TCR beta chain sequence together with its context. The antigen remains unidentified. A much larger clone differs by one base, so this may be a read error. The data were obtained in a study of molecular identifiers for immune sequencing clone quantification. The ends were cut back, 5 bases at V and 3 bases at J, with 17 bases in the middle. Germline values: CDR1 MDHEN, CDR2 SYDVKM. This CDR3 spans 15 amino acids. Whole-study results and caveats: Clone sizes that are highly expanded could be underestimated when identical TCR molecules share a barcode.

Library preparation followed earlier protocols using designated TCR primers. MiXCR was run by TCRdb on the PCR reads, yielding one entry per CDR3 protein. The table includes about 8,300 distinct CDR3 sequences, 30% to 40% detected once. The CD8+CD4-CCR7+CD45RA+ phenotype defined the sorted naive CD8 T cells. Sample: naive CD8+ T cells from blood, with Jurkat cell RNA spiked in. The subset here: FACS-sorted CD8+CD4-CCR7+CD45RA+ naive T cells. The receptor's source is a human donor in good health. Some libraries in this study had Jurkat cell RNA spiked in. The chain links TRBV28 to TRBJ2-7; tentatively, D is TRBD1 (5 bases). CDR3 DNA sequence: TGTGCCAGCAGTCCTACCTCAGGGCCCCACTACGAGCAGTACTTC. Its translation: CASSPTSGPHYEQYF. Using reference TRBV28 and TRBJ2-7 for the parts outside the CDR3, the full variable domain is DVKVTQSSRYLVKRTGEKVFLECVQDMDHENMFWYRQDPGLGLRLIYFSYDVKMKEKGDIPEGYSVSREKKERFSLILESASTNQTSMYLCASSPTSGPHYEQYFGPGTRLTVT.